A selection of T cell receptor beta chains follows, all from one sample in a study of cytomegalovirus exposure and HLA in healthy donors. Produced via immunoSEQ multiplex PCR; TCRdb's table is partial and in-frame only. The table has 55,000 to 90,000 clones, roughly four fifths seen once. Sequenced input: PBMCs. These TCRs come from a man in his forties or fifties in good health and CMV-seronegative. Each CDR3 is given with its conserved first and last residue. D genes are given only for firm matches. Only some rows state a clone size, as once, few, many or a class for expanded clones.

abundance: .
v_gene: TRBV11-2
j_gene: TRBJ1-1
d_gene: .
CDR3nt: TGTGCCAGCAGGGCCTTACTCACAGGGCGGGGGACTGAAGCTTTCTTT
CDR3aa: CASRALLTGRGTEAFF

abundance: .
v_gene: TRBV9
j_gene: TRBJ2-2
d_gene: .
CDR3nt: TGTGCCAGCAGCGCGGGACTTTCGAACACCGGGGAGCTGTTTTTT
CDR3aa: CASSAGLSNTGELFF

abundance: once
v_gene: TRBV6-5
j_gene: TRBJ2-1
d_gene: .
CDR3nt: TGTGCCACGGGTGGCGGGGAGAAAAACAATGAGCAGTTCTTC
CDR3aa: CATGGGEKNNEQFF

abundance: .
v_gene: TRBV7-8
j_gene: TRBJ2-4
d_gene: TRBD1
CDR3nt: TGTGCCAGCAGCTTAGCCGGGACAGCAAACATTCAGTACTTC
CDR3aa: CASSLAGTANIQYF

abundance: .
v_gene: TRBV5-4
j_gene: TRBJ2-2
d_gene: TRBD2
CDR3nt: TGTGCCAGCAGCTTGTGGCTAGCGGGAGGTTTGGGGGAGCTGTTTTTT
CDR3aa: CASSLWLAGGLGELFF

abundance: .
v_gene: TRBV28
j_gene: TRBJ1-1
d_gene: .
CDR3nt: TGTGCCAGCAGTTCCCCGACAGGTCTGGCGGCTTTCTTT
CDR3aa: CASSSPTGLAAFF

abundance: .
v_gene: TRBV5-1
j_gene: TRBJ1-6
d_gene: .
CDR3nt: TGCGCCAGCAGCGCGGACAGATATTCACCCCTCCACTTT
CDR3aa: CASSADRYSPLHF

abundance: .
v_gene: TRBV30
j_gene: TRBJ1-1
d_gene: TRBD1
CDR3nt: TGTGCCTGGAGTGACAGGGGCCGCACTGAAGCTTTCTTT
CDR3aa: CAWSDRGRTEAFF

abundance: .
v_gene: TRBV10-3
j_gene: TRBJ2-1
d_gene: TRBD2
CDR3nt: TGTGCCATCAGCGAGACTAGCGGGGGGGGATGGAGGGAGCAGTTCTTC
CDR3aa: CAISETSGGGWREQFF

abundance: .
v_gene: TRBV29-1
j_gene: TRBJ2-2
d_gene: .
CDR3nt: TGCAGCGCAGAGGGCGCGAACACCGGGGAGCTGTTTTTT
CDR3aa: CSAEGANTGELFF

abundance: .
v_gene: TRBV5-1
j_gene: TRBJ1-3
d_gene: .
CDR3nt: TGCGCCAGCAGCACGGACAAGAGCTCTGGAAACACCATATATTTT
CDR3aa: CASSTDKSSGNTIYF

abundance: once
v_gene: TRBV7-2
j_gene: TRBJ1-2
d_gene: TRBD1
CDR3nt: TGTGCCAGCAGCTTAAGTGGGACAGGGGCGGGCTATGGCTACACCTTC
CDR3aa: CASSLSGTGAGYGYTF

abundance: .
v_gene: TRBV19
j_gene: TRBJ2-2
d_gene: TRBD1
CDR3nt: TGTGCCAGTAGCCTACAGGGGCGCAATGGCGGGGAGCTGTTTTTT
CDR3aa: CASSLQGRNGGELFF

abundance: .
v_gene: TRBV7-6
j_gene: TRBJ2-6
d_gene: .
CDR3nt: TGTGCCAGCAGCTTAAGAGACTCTGGGGCCAACGTCCTGACTTTC
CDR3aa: CASSLRDSGANVLTF

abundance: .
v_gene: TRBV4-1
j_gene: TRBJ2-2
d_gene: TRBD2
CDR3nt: TGCGCCAGCGAGATTGTCCTAGCGGGAGGGACCGGGGAGCTGTTTTTT
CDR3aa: CASEIVLAGGTGELFF

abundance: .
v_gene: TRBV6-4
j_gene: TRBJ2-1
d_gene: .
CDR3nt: TGTGCCAGCAGTGGGCGGACACAAGGCAATGAGCAGTTCTTC
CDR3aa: CASSGRTQGNEQFF

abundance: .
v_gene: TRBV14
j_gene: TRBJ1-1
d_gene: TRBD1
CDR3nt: TGTGCCAGCAGCCAGACAGGGAGCACTGAAGCTTTCTTT
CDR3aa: CASSQTGSTEAFF

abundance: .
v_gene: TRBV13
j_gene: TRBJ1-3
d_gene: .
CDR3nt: TGTGCCAGCAGCTTAGGCCGGAGCAGGGACTACTCTGGAAACACCATATATTTT
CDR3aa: CASSLGRSRDYSGNTIYF

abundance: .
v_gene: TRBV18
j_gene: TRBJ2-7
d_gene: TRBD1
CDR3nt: TGTGCCAGCTCACCAGGGACAGGACGGGCGGAGCAGTACTTC
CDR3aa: CASSPGTGRAEQYF

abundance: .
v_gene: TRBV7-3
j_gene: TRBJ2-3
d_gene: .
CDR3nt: TGTGCCAGCAGCCCAGCGGTCGTCACAGATACGCAGTATTTT
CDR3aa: CASSPAVVTDTQYF

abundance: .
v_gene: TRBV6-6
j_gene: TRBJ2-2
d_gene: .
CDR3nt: TGTGCCAGCAGGGGAGGACAATTCGGGGAGCTGTTTTTT
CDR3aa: CASRGGQFGELFF

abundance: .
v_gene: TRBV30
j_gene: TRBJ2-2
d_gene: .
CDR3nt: TGTGCCTGGAGTGTACTCGGAGCCGGGGAGCTGTTTTTT
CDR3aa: CAWSVLGAGELFF

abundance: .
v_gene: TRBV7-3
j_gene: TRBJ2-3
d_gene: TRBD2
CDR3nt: TGTGCCAGCAGTCCGGGACTAGCGGGGGGGGCAGATACGCAGTATTTT
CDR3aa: CASSPGLAGGADTQYF

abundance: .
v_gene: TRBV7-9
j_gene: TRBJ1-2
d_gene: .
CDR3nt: TGTGCCAGCAGCTTTTTAGGAGGGAGCCTCTACACCTTC
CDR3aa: CASSFLGGSLYTF

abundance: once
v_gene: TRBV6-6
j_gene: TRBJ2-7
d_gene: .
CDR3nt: TGTGCCAGCAGTTACGGTATGGGGGGCGAGCAGTACTTC
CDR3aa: CASSYGMGGEQYF

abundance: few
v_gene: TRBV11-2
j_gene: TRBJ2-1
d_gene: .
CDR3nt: TGTGCCAGCACGCCCGGGGTAGGACTTTACACTGAGCAGTTCTTC
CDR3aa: CASTPGVGLYTEQFF

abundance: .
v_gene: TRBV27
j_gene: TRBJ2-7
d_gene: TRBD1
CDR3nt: TGTGCCAGCGGGCAGGGGGCCTACGAGCAGTACTTC
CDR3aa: CASGQGAYEQYF

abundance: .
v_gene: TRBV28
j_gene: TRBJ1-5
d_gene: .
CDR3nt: TGTGCCAGCAGTTTAGTTTCCCTACCGGGCAATCAGCCCCAGCATTTT
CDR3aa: CASSLVSLPGNQPQHF

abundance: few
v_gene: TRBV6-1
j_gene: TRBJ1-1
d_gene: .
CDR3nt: TGTGCCAGCAGAGACAGGACGCCAAACACTGAAGCTTTCTTT
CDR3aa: CASRDRTPNTEAFF

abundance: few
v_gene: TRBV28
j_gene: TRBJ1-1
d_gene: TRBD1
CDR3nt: TGTGCCAGCAGTTTACACAGGGGGAACACTGAAGCTTTCTTT
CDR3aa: CASSLHRGNTEAFF

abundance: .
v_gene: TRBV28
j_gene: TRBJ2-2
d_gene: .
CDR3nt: TGTGCCAGCACGAGGTCCACCGGGGAGCTGTTTTTT
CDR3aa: CASTRSTGELFF

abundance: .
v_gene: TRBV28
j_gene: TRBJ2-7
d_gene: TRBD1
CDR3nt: TGTGCCACCCTCTCGGGGGACAGGAGCTCCTACGAGCAGTACTTC
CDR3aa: CATLSGDRSSYEQYF

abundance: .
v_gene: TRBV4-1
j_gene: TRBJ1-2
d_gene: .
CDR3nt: TGCGCCAGCAGCCAAGATACAGGGAACTATGGCTACACCTTC
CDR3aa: CASSQDTGNYGYTF

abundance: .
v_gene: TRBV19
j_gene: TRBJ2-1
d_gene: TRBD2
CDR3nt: TGTGCCAGTAGTCCTCCACCATCTAGCGGGAGGGCGGGCTATGAGCAGTTCTTC
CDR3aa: CASSPPPSSGRAGYEQFF

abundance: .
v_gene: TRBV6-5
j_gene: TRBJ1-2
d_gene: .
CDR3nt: TGTGCCAGCAGTTACTCCACGGATAGCGATGGCTACACCTTC
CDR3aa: CASSYSTDSDGYTF

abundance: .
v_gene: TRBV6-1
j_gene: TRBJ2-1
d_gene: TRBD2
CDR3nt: TGTGCCAGCAGTGGTGGTCTTTGGGGGAGGGCCCCCACCTACAATGAGCAGTTCTTC
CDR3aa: CASSGGLWGRAPTYNEQFF

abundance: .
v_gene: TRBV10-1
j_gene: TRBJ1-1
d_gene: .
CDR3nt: TGCGCCAGCAGTGAGTCGAGCCCCGGGAACACTGAAGCTTTCTTT
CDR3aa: CASSESSPGNTEAFF

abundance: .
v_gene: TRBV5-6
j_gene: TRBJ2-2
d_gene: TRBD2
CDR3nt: TGTGCCAGCAGCTTGGTTGGGCGGGGGGATTACACCGGGGAGCTGTTTTTT
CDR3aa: CASSLVGRGDYTGELFF

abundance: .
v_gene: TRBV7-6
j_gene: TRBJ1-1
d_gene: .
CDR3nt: TGTGCCAGCAGCTTAGCGACGGCGGCTGAAGCTTTCTTT
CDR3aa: CASSLATAAEAFF

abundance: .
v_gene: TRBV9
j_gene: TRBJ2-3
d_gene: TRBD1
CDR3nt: TGTGCCAGCAGCGCGAGGTGGGACAGGGGGAAAGATACGCAGTATTTT
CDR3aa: CASSARWDRGKDTQYF

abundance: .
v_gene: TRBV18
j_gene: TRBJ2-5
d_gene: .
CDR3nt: TGTGCCAGCTCACCCGGACTCCCGGTAGGGGAGACCCAGTACTTC
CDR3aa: CASSPGLPVGETQYF

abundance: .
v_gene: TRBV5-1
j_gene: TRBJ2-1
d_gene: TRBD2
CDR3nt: TGCGCCAGCAGCTGGGCTAGCGGCTCTAGTGAGCAGTTCTTC
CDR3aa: CASSWASGSSEQFF

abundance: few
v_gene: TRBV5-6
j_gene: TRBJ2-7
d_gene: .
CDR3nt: TGTGCCAGCAGCCCCGCCGGCGGGGTCCACTACGAGCAGTACTTC
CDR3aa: CASSPAGGVHYEQYF

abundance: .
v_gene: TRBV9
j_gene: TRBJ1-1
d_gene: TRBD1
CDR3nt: TGTGCCAGCAGCGTAGTATATTGGACAGGGGAAAACACTGAAGCTTTCTTT
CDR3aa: CASSVVYWTGENTEAFF

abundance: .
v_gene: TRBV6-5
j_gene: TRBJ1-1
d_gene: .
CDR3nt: TGTGCCAGCAGTGCGCCCGCAGGTGAAGCTTTCTTT
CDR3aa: CASSAPAGEAFF

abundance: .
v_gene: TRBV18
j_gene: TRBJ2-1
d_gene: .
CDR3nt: TGTGCCAGCTCACCACAGGGAGATGAGCAGTTCTTC
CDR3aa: CASSPQGDEQFF

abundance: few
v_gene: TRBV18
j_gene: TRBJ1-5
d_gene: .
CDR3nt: TGTGCCAGCTCACCACTCAGTAGCAATCAGCCCCAGCATTTT
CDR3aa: CASSPLSSNQPQHF

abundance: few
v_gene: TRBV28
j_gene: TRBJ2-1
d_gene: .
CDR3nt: TGTGCCAGCACCTTGGTACGCGGGTGGGATGAGCAGTTCTTC
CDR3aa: CASTLVRGWDEQFF

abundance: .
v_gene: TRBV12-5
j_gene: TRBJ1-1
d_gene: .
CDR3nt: TGTGCTAGTGGTTTCAGGGAGAACACTGAAGCTTTCTTT
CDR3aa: CASGFRENTEAFF